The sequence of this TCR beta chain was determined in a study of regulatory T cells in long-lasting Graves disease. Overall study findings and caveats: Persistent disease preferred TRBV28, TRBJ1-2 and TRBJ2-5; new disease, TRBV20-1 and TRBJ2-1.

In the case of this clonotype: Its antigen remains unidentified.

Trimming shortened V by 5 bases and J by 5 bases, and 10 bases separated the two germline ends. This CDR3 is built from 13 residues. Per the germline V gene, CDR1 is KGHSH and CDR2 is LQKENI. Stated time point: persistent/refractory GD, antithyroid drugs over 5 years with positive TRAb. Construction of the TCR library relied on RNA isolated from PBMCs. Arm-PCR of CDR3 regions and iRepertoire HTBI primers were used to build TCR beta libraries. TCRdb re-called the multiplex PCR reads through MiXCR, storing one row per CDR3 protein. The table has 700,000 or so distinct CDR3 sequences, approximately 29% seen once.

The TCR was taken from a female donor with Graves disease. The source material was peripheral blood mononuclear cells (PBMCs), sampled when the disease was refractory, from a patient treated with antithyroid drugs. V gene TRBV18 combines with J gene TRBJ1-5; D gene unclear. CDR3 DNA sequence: TGTGCCAGCTCAGCCCGGACGGATCAGCCCCAGCATTTT. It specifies CASSARTDQPQHF.